This entry lists 21 T cell receptor beta chains sequenced from one sample in a study of beta chain features in type 1 diabetes. The study's findings and limits: Within each of all four CD4+ subsets, Type 1 diabetes patients had TCRB CDR3s that were moderately but significantly shorter.

Expressed TCRB transcripts were sequenced because the entire RNA isolate underwent reverse transcription. Here immunoSEQ multiplex PCR was the method, and the copy in TCRdb shows in-frame clones only, minus some. The data hold more than 300,000 clones, with around 9.7% observed a single time. For these TCRs, the target antigens are not known. Sample: central memory CD4+ T cells from blood. All receptors derive from a man aged 30-40 years with type 1 diabetes.

This clone was found a few times. The rearrangement links TRBV9 to TRBJ1-2; D not resolved. The CDR3 loop spans 11 amino acids. Germline CDR1 is SGDLS and CDR2 is YYNGEE. V was cut by 3 bases and J by 7 bases, with 7 bases left in between. CDR3 amino acids: CASSDPVGYTF. The CDR3 DNA reads as TGTGCCAGCAGCGACCCAGTTGGCTACACCTTC.

Comments on this clone: Distinct nucleotide sequences in the sample also encode this CDR3. The chain combines TRBV2 with TRBJ1-1; D possibly corresponds to TRBD1 (6 bases). The ends were cut back, 5 bases at V and 0 bases at J, with 13 bases in the middle. There are 15 residues in the CDR3. The germline CDR1 and CDR2 sequences are SNHLY and FYNNEI. This CDR3 is CASSSVTGMNTEAFF. CDR3 bases: TGTGCCAGCAGTAGCGTGACAGGCATGAACACTGAAGCTTTCTTT.

CDR3 in amino acids: CASSSFQNTEAFF. The DNA of the CDR3 is TGTGCCAGCAGTTCATTTCAGAACACTGAAGCTTTCTTT. The chain uses TRBV6-6 and TRBJ1-1; D unresolved. V lost 4 bases and J 1 base, leaving 7 bases between the germline ends. The V gene's germline CDR1 is MNHNY and CDR2 SVGAGI (reference sequence). The CDR3 has 13 residues.

This clone has just a few counts. The V gene is TRBV2, the J gene TRBJ2-7; 7 bases are a match to TRBD1. V gave up 5 bases and J gave up 5 bases; unmatched junction bases: 3. The CDR3 spans 12 residues. The germline gives CDR1 SNHLY, CDR2 FYNNEI. The DNA of the CDR3 is TGTGCCAGCAGTTTGGGACAGCACGAGCAGTACTTC. Translated, it gives CASSLGQHEQYF.

The chain employs TRBV6-1 and TRBJ1-4; D gene ambiguous. CDR1 is MNHNS, CDR2 SASEGT, per germline. This CDR3 has 12 amino acids. V lost 6 bases to trimming and J lost 7 bases, with 9 bases between them. CDR3 sequence (DNA): TGTGCCAGCAGGAGAGAGTCTGAAAAACTGTTTTTT. Its protein product is CASRRESEKLFF.

In its sample, this clone was seen a few times. The rearrangement links TRBV7-8 to TRBJ2-7; D gene ambiguous. Germline CDR1 and CDR2: SGHVS and FQNEAQ. The CDR3 consists of 13 residues. V lost 1 base to trimming and J lost 4 bases, with 8 bases between them. The CDR3 protein is CASSLVLQYEQYF. The DNA for the CDR3 is TGTGCCAGCAGCTTAGTTTTACAATACGAGCAGTACTTC.

The rearrangement joins TRBV30 to TRBJ2-1, with 11 bases matching TRBD2. The CDR3 consists of 15 residues. Germline lookup yields CDR1 GTSNPN and CDR2 SVGIG (reference sequence). V shed 5 bases and J 5 bases; nucleotides not matched to a gene: 8. CDR3 residues: CAWDISGGAHNEQFF. The CDR3 DNA sequence: TGTGCCTGGGACATTAGCGGGGGGGCCCACAATGAGCAGTTCTTC. The whole variable domain, remainder taken from reference TRBV30 and TRBJ2-1, is SQTIHQWPATLVQPVGSPLSLECTVEGTSNPNLYWYRQAAGRGLQLLFYSVGIGQISSEVPQNLSASRPQDRQFILSSKKLLLSDSGFYLCAWDISGGAHNEQFFGPGTRLTVL.

This clone was seen only a few times. The junction departs from germline at one end; a sequencing error may be responsible. The chain employs TRBV2 and TRBJ2-7; D might be TRBD1 (6 bases). The germline V gene encodes CDR1 SNHLY and CDR2 FYNNEI. This CDR3 has 12 amino acids. The CDR3 DNA is TGTGCCAGCAGTACCGGGACAACTCATTCGACCTTC. As protein: CASSTGTTHSTF. The whole variable domain, remainder taken from reference TRBV2 and TRBJ2-7, is EPEVTQTPSHQVTQMGQEVILRCVPISNHLYFYWYRQILGQKVEFLVSFYNNEISEKSEIFDDQFSVERPDGSNFTLKIRSTKLEDSAMYFCASSTGTTHSTFGPGTRLTVT.

The sample holds a few counts of this clone. The chain carries TRBV2 and TRBJ2-7; 12 bases are a match to TRBD2. This CDR3 has 14 amino acids. The ends lost 3 bases at V and 12 bases at J; junction bases unmatched: 9. From germline, CDR1 is SNHLY and CDR2 FYNNEI. Here the CDR3 reads CASSDLGLAGTGYF. In nucleotides, the CDR3 is TGTGCCAGCAGTGACCTCGGACTAGCGGGGACCGGGTACTTC.

This clone was detected a few times. The rearrangement links TRBV10-3 to TRBJ2-7, with D perhaps matching TRBD1 (5 bases). V was cut by 3 bases and J by 2 bases, with 11 bases left in between. The CDR3 runs 14 residues. Germline V gene sequence: CDR1 ENHRY, CDR2 SYGVKD. The CDR3 DNA follows: TGTGCCATCAGTGATCTGGGGCCAACCTACGAGCAGTACTTC. It codes for CAISDLGPTYEQYF.

Only a few counts were recorded for this clone. This rearrangement joins TRBV13 to TRBJ2-7, with D possibly TRBD1 on 6 matching bases. The germline gives CDR1 PRHDT, CDR2 FYEKMQ (reference sequence). The CDR3 sequence is 13 residues long. V gave up 4 bases and J gave up 6 bases, with 13 bases separating them. DNA for the CDR3: TGTGCCAGCAGCTCTACCAGGGGTGGCGAGCAGTACTTC. Translated, it gives CASSSTRGGEQYF.

The chain uses TRBV28 and TRBJ2-3, with D possibly being TRBD2 (5 bases). From germline, CDR1 is MDHEN and CDR2 SYDVKM. V gave up 9 bases and J gave up 3 bases, with 13 bases separating them. CDR3 length: 13 amino acids. In DNA form, the CDR3 reads TGTGCCAGTGCCGGGGAGTCGACAGATACGCAGTATTTT. Translating gives CASAGESTDTQYF.

This clone was counted a few times. This rearrangement joins TRBV9 to TRBJ2-2, with D possibly being TRBD2 (5 bases). This CDR3 is 17 amino acids long. The V end lost 3 bases, the J end lost 4 bases, and 19 bases lay between the germline ends. Looked up from germline, CDR1 is SGDLS and CDR2 is YYNGEE. CDR3 nucleotides: TGTGCCAGCAGCGCCCGTCGGTCTAGCCGGAGCACCGGGGAGCTGTTTTTT. It encodes CASSARRSSRSTGELFF.

CDR3 DNA: TGTGCCAGCAGGCTTAGGACAGGGCCGAATGAAAAACTGTTTTTT. The encoded protein is CASRLRTGPNEKLFF. This rearrangement joins TRBV2 to TRBJ1-4; 8 positions match TRBD1. With V trimmed by 6 bases and J by 5 bases, 8 bases remained unmatched. This CDR3 is 15 amino acids long. Germline assignment: CDR1 SNHLY and CDR2 FYNNEI.

This clone was counted between two and nine times. The chain couples TRBV10-3 to TRBJ1-1; D is perhaps TRBD1 (5 bases). The germline V gene has CDR1 ENHRY and CDR2 SYGVKD. Trimming stripped 0 bases from V and 7 bases from J, with 6 bases between. There are 12 residues in the CDR3. The CDR3 DNA is TGTGCCATCAGTGAGTCGACAGATGAAGCTTTCTTT. Its protein product is CAISESTDEAFF.

This clone showed up just a few times. J is TRBJ1-3 and V is TRBV28; the D is unclear. With 5 bases removed from V and 0 bases from J, the gap between germline ends came to 14 bases. Germline V gene data show CDR1 as MDHEN and CDR2 as SYDVKM. This CDR3 contains 16 residues. DNA of the CDR3: TGTGCCAGCAGTCCCCCGACGGTATACTCTGGAAACACCATATATTTT. This gives the protein CASSPPTVYSGNTIYF.

This clone was observed a handful of times. This rearrangement joins TRBV11-2 to TRBJ1-1, with a possible D match to TRBD1 (6 bases). The germline V gene encodes CDR1 SGHAT and CDR2 FQNNGV. Trimming pared 1 base from V and 1 base from J, leaving 13 bases between. The CDR3 is made up of 16 amino acids. CDR3 sequence: CASSLASPRGNTEAFF. CDR3 DNA: TGTGCCAGCAGCTTAGCCAGCCCCAGGGGGAACACTGAAGCTTTCTTT.

The rearrangement joins TRBV25-1 to TRBJ2-1; D perhaps matches TRBD1 (5 bases). V lost 6 bases, J lost 6 bases, and 15 bases lay in between. The germline V gene encodes CDR1 MGHDK and CDR2 SYGVNS. The CDR3 has 14 amino acids. CDR3 sequence reads: CASRVTEVSNEQFF. CDR3 nucleotides: TGTGCCAGCAGAGTGACAGAGGTGTCCAATGAGCAGTTCTTC.

To note about this clone: At the DNA level, this CDR3 is encoded by other sequences in the same sample as well. The chain recombines TRBV29-1 with TRBJ2-3; TRBD2 aligns across 13 bases. V was clipped by 4 bases and J by 3 bases; unmatched bases: 4. The V gene's germline CDR1 is SQVTM and CDR2 ANQGSEA. The CDR3 extends over 15 amino acids. The CDR3 region has the DNA TGCAGCGTTGGACTAGCGGGGGGCCTTACAGATACGCAGTATTTT. Amino acids: CSVGLAGGLTDTQYF.

Many counts were recorded for this clone. The rearrangement joins TRBV28 to TRBJ1-2; D remains ambiguous. Trimming removed 3 bases from V and 0 bases from J, with 14 bases in between. Germline values: CDR1 MDHEN, CDR2 SYDVKM. The CDR3 extends over 16 amino acids. CDR3 DNA: TGTGCCAGCAGTTTGGCCAGCACTCTAGCTAACTATGGCTACACCTTC. Its protein product is CASSLASTLANYGYTF.

There are a few counts of this clone. This sequence joins TRBV25-1 and TRBJ1-5; no firm D call. The ends were cut back, 3 bases at V and 3 bases at J, with 9 bases in the middle. CDR3 length equals 14 residues. CDR1 is MGHDK and CDR2 is SYGVNS in the germline V gene. CDR3 nucleotides: TGTGCCAGCAGTGACGCTTCGTTCAATCAGCCCCAGCATTTT. Translated: CASSDASFNQPQHF. Looking up the rest from reference TRBV25-1 and TRBJ1-5 gives the full variable domain: EADIYQTPRYLVIGTGKKITLECSQTMGHDKMYWYQQDPGMELHLIHYSYGVNSTEKGDLSSESTVSRIRTEHFPLTLESARPSHTSQYLCASSDASFNQPQHFGDGTRLSIL.